The rows below give T cell receptor beta chains drawn from one sample of a study of T cells in Graves' hyperthyroidism and ophthalmopathy. TCRdb ran MiXCR on the multiplex PCR reads and lists one entry per CDR3 protein. The table lists 310,000 or so distinct CDR3 sequences, about a sixth of them singletons. What was sequenced was blood. These TCRs come from a woman in her sixties with Graves' ophthalmopathy. Each CDR3 is given with its conserved first and last residue. Fields, in order: J gene, clone size, V gene, D gene, CDR3 DNA, CDR3 protein. The D gene is left open where the match is weak. Only part of the rows carry a size: once, few, many, or a class if the clone is expanded.

TRBJ1-3 | few | TRBV20-1 | . | TGCAGTGCTAGAGAACTAGGGGGTTCTGGAAACACCATATATTTT | CSARELGGSGNTIYF
TRBJ2-7 | many | TRBV6-5 | . | TGTGCCAGCAGTTACGGGCAGGGCGGGTACGAGCAGTACTTC | CASSYGQGGYEQYF
TRBJ1-4 | . | TRBV6-1 | TRBD1 | TGTGCCAGCGCGAGGACACAGGGGGAAAAACTGTTTTTT | CASARTQGEKLFF
TRBJ1-1 | many | TRBV7-9 | . | TGTGCCAGCACCGCTATTCTGAACACTGAAGCTTTCTTT | CASTAILNTEAFF
TRBJ1-1 | few | TRBV27 | . | TGTGCCAGCGTGGGTCCGGGGTTCAACACTGAAGCTTTCTTT | CASVGPGFNTEAFF
TRBJ1-5 | few | TRBV5-1 | . | TGCGCCAGCAGCCAGGGGAGTAGCAATCAGCCCCAGCATTTT | CASSQGSSNQPQHF
TRBJ2-1 | few | TRBV20-1 | TRBD2 | TGCAGTGCTAGAGATCCGGCGGGAGGGGGCTACAATGAGCAGCTCTTC | CSARDPAGGGYNEQLF
TRBJ1-4 | . | TRBV25-1 | . | . | CASSPPFGEGEKLFF
TRBJ2-6 | few | TRBV20-1 | . | TGCAGTGCTATTGAAGACGGGGCCAACGTCCTGACTTTC | CSAIEDGANVLTF
TRBJ2-7 | many | TRBV5-1 | TRBD2 | TGCGCCAGCAAGCCGGGACTAGCGGGACCTAGCTCCTACGAGCAGTACTTC | CASKPGLAGPSSYEQYF
TRBJ2-3 | . | TRBV11-3 | . | TGTGCCAGCAGCTTAGAAGGCACATCAGGGACAGATACGCAGTATTTT | CASSLEGTSGTDTQYF
TRBJ1-1 | many | TRBV20-1 | . | TGCAGTGCCACCGAATTCGAACAGGGCTTCAGTGAAGCTTTCTTT | CSATEFEQGFSEAFF
TRBJ2-3 | many | TRBV18 | . | TGTGCCAGCTCACCGGACGGGAGCACAGATACGCAGTATTTT | CASSPDGSTDTQYF
TRBJ2-1 | many | TRBV20-1 | . | TGCAGTGCTAGAGACCTGACGGGAGCAGGCGATGAGCAGTTCTTC | CSARDLTGAGDEQFF
TRBJ2-2 | . | TRBV6-1 | TRBD2 | TGTGCCAGCCGAACACTAGCGGCGAACACCGGGGAGCTGTTTTTT | CASRTLAANTGELFF
TRBJ2-7 | . | TRBV4-1 | . | TGCGCCAGCAGCCAAGACCCCACAGGGCAGTACGAGCAGTACTTC | CASSQDPTGQYEQYF
TRBJ2-7 | many | TRBV2 | TRBD2 | TGTGCCAGCAGACCCTCCCTAGCGGGGGCCCACGTGAACGAGCAGTACTTC | CASRPSLAGAHVNEQYF
TRBJ2-7 | many | TRBV7-6 | . | TGTGCCAGCAGCTTAACGACAGCTCCCTACGAGCAGTACTTC | CASSLTTAPYEQYF
TRBJ1-1 | many | TRBV11-2 | . | TGTGCCAGCAGATCAGCGGGGAGAACCCCTGAAGCTTTCTTT | CASRSAGRTPEAFF
TRBJ1-1 | few | TRBV4-2 | . | TGTGCCAGCAACCTTCGGCAGGGGAACACTGAAGCTTTCTTT | CASNLRQGNTEAFF
TRBJ2-6 | once | TRBV10-3 | TRBD2 | TGTGCCATCAGGGGCACTAGCGTTAGCTCTGGGGCCAACGTCCTGACTTTC | CAIRGTSVSSGANVLTF
TRBJ2-7 | . | TRBV20-1 | . | TGCAGTGCGGGGGACATGGGCGGCTCCTACGAGCAGTACTTC | CSAGDMGGSYEQYF
TRBJ2-3 | many | TRBV2 | . | TGTGCCAGCAGTGAATGGGGAGACAGGGAGGTCGGCACAGATACGCAGTATTTT | CASSEWGDREVGTDTQYF
TRBJ1-5 | few | TRBV15 | . | TGTGCCACCAGCAGAGATTCGCGGCCCCAGCATTTT | CATSRDSRPQHF
TRBJ2-5 | many | TRBV12-3/TRBV12-4 | . | TGTGCCAGCAGCTCCCTGGGGAAAGGGACCCAGTACTTC | CASSSLGKGTQYF
TRBJ2-7 | . | TRBV27 | . | TGTGCCAGCAGTTTAAGTATCGGTCAGGTAACCTACGAGCAGTACTTC | CASSLSIGQVTYEQYF
TRBJ2-1 | few | TRBV6-5 | . | TGTGCCAGCAGTTACTCAAAATACAATGAGCAGTTCTTC | CASSYSKYNEQFF
TRBJ2-7 | many | TRBV11-2 | TRBD1 | TGTGCCAGCAGCTTATGGTCTTATGGACAGGGGGGAAACGAGCAGTACTTC | CASSLWSYGQGGNEQYF
TRBJ2-2 | few | TRBV7-9 | . | TGTGCCAGCAGCTTTCCGCGTAACACCGGGGAGCTGTTTTTT | CASSFPRNTGELFF
TRBJ2-7 | few | TRBV5-6 | TRBD2 | TGTGCCAGCAGCTTGTTAAGTAGCGGGAACTACGAGCAGTACTTC | CASSLLSSGNYEQYF
TRBJ2-6 | many | TRBV29-1 | . | TGCAGCGTCCGCATCGGGAGCTCTGGGGCCAACGTCCTGACTTTC | CSVRIGSSGANVLTF
TRBJ2-7 | . | TRBV7-2 | TRBD1 | TGTGCCAGCAGCCCCGGGACAGGGGTAGACGAGCAGTACTTC | CASSPGTGVDEQYF
TRBJ1-2 | few | TRBV24-1 | . | TGTGCCACCAGTGATACCGGGATTGGCTACACCTTC | CATSDTGIGYTF
TRBJ2-7 | many | TRBV27 | . | TGTGCCAGCAGTTTACAGTCAGGGGAGCACGAGCAGTACTTC | CASSLQSGEHEQYF
TRBJ1-4 | few | TRBV27 | TRBD1 | TGTGCCAGCAGGGCTAAGGGGGCCTGGAATGAAAAACTGTTTTTT | CASRAKGAWNEKLFF
TRBJ2-6 | many | TRBV7-2 | TRBD1 | TGTGCCAGCAGCTCGACAGGGGCTAACTCTGGGGCCAACGTCCTGACTTTC | CASSSTGANSGANVLTF
TRBJ1-6 | many | TRBV2 | . | TGTGCCAGCAGTGATGAGGGGATGCCCCTCCACTTT | CASSDEGMPLHF
TRBJ2-2 | few | TRBV28 | . | TGTGCCAGCGTACCAATGGGGGGAGCAGGGGCCGCGGAGCTGTTTTTT | CASVPMGGAGAAELFF
TRBJ2-2 | many | TRBV28 | TRBD1 | TGTGCCAGCAGTTTACCCGGGACAGGGGTCGGGGAGCTGTTTTTT | CASSLPGTGVGELFF
TRBJ2-1 | . | TRBV6-1 | . | TGTGCCAGCACTCCGAGAGCCGGGGCCGCCTACAATGAGCAGTTCTTC | CASTPRAGAAYNEQFF
TRBJ1-4 | many | TRBV28 | . | TGTGCCAGCAGATTCTCGCATGAAAAACTGTTTTTT | CASRFSHEKLFF
TRBJ2-4 | many | TRBV3-1 | . | TGTGCCAGCAGCCCGTCCAGGACGTCCAAAAACATTCAGTACTTC | CASSPSRTSKNIQYF
TRBJ2-7 | once | TRBV7-2 | . | TGTGCCAGCAGCTTAATAGGGGCCTACGAGCAGTACTTC | CASSLIGAYEQYF
TRBJ2-1 | many | TRBV6-2/TRBV6-3 | . | TGTGCCAGCAGTTACAAGAGCTCCTACAATGAGCAGTTCTTC | CASSYKSSYNEQFF
TRBJ2-3 | many | TRBV12-3/TRBV12-4 | TRBD2 | TGTGCCAGCAGTTCAGGACTAGCGGGGTTCACAGATACGCAGTATTTT | CASSSGLAGFTDTQYF
TRBJ2-5 | few | TRBV20-1 | TRBD2 | TGCAGTGCTACTCCTAGCGGGGGGGCCCAAGAGACCCAGTACTTC | CSATPSGGAQETQYF
TRBJ1-6 | many | TRBV11-2 | . | TGTGCCAGCAGCTTAGTTGCGGGGTCACCCCTCCACTTT | CASSLVAGSPLHF
TRBJ2-1 | . | TRBV5-1 | . | TGCGCCAGCCGGCCTCGAGTCTCCTACAATGAGCAGTTCTTC | CASRPRVSYNEQFF
TRBJ2-2 | many | TRBV25-1 | . | TGTGCCAGCAGTGAAATGGAGGGGAACGCGAACACCGGGGAGCTGTTTTTT | CASSEMEGNANTGELFF
TRBJ2-7 | many | TRBV20-1 | . | TGCAGTGCTAGAGATCGAAACACCCTCTCCTACGAGCAGTACTTC | CSARDRNTLSYEQYF